Listed here are 29 T cell receptor beta chains from one sample, sequenced in a study of T cells after yellow fever vaccination. MiXCR was run by TCRdb on the 5' RACE reads, yielding one entry per CDR3 protein. The sample contains more than 200,000 distinct CDR3 sequences, about 3.7% of which appear only once. Sample: PBMCs, taken 15 days after the yellow fever booster vaccination. These receptors were obtained from a man younger than 30 who received the YFV17D yellow fever vaccine.

Only a few counts were recorded for this clonotype. The rearrangement links TRBV18 to TRBJ2-7, with D uncertain. Germline lookup yields CDR1 KGHSH and CDR2 LQKENI. The CDR3 has 14 amino acids. Trimming shortened V by 3 bases and J by 3 bases, and 12 bases separated the two germline ends. The DNA of the CDR3 is TGTGCCAGCTCACCGAGCAATATCGACTACGAGCAGTACTTC. The encoded protein is CASSPSNIDYEQYF.

This clonotype was observed many times. The junction departs from the called germline gene at one end, perhaps through a read error. The chain employs TRBV7-7 and TRBJ2-2; D gene ambiguous. Germline V gives CDR1 SSHAT, CDR2 FNYEAQ (reference sequence). This CDR3 spans 13 amino acids. CDR3 DNA sequence: TGTGCTAGCAGGACCTCGGGCACCGGGGAGCTGTTTTTT. Translated, it gives CASRTSGTGELFF.

This clonotype was counted many times. The V and J genes are TRBV18 and TRBJ2-7; TRBD1 matches at 9 bases. Germline-derived CDR1 and CDR2 are KGHSH and LQKENI. V shed 6 bases and J 4 bases; nucleotides not matched to a gene: 10. CDR3 size: 15 residues. DNA of the CDR3: TGTGCCAGCTCTCCAGAGGGACAGGGTCTATACGAGCAGTACGTC. It yields the protein CASSPEGQGLYEQYV.

This clonotype has ten or more counts. CDR3 coding DNA: TGCGCCAGCAGCTTGGCCCGGCGACAGGGGAGGACCGGGGAGCTGTTTTTT. This sequence encodes CASSLARRQGRTGELFF. The chain links TRBV5-1 to TRBJ2-2, with 8 bases lining up with TRBD1. The length of the CDR3 is 17 residues. From germline, CDR1 is SGHRS and CDR2 YFSETQ. The trim removed 0 bases at V and 5 bases at J, leaving 9 bases unmatched.

In its sample, this clonotype was seen many times. The chain has TRBV5-1 and TRBJ2-7; D possibly corresponds to TRBD1 (6 bases). The V gene's germline CDR1 is SGHRS and CDR2 YFSETQ. The CDR3 is made up of 14 amino acids. Trimming took off 3 bases at V and 3 bases at J, with 13 bases between the two ends. The CDR3 spells CASSSGQSLYEQYF. CDR3 nucleotide sequence: TGCGCCAGCAGCTCTGGACAGTCCCTCTACGAGCAGTACTTC.

This clonotype has ten or more counts. The chain combines TRBV27 with TRBJ2-4, with D possibly being TRBD1 (5 bases). There are 16 residues in the CDR3. CDR1 is MNHEY, CDR2 SMNVEV, per germline (reference sequence). V was pared by 3 bases and J by 2 bases, with 14 bases between. The CDR3 DNA reads TGTGCCAGCAGTTTTTCAGGGATTCGAACCAAAAACATTCAGTACTTC. Amino acid sequence: CASSFSGIRTKNIQYF.

This clonotype occurred many times. V gene TRBV2 combines with J gene TRBJ1-1; D unclear. In germline, CDR1 is SNHLY, CDR2 FYNNEI. V was cut by 6 bases and J by 7 bases, with 6 bases left in between. This CDR3 comprises 10 residues. CDR3 coding DNA: TGTGCCAGCAGCAATTATGAAGCTTTCTTT. Amino acids: CASSNYEAFF.

This clonotype was seen ten or more times. V gene TRBV7-2 combines with J gene TRBJ2-1; D possibly corresponds to TRBD2 (7 bases). Germline-derived CDR1 and CDR2 are SGHTA and FQGNSA. The CDR3 spans 14 residues. V was cut by 5 bases and J by 16 bases, with 24 bases left in between. CDR3 loop: CASSQPGGRAGIFF. The DNA of the CDR3 is TGTGCCAGCAGCCAGCCGGGGGGCCGGGCAGGCATTTTCTTC.

This clonotype was counted ten times or more. The chain is built from TRBV4-1 and TRBJ1-6; D is undetermined. Looked up from germline, CDR1 is MGHRA and CDR2 is YSYEKL. Deletions cut 6 bases from V and 7 bases from J, with 16 bases between. The CDR3 spans 15 residues. The CDR3: CASSPRALSNSPLHF. CDR3 DNA sequence: TGCGCCAGCAGTCCGAGGGCTTTGAGCAATTCACCCCTCCACTTT.

This clonotype showed up many times. V gene TRBV5-1 combines with J gene TRBJ1-1; D might be TRBD1 (6 bases). CDR3 size: 14 residues. Germline lookup yields CDR1 SGHRS and CDR2 YFSETQ. Trimming cost V 4 bases and J 5 bases, with 15 bases left between them. CDR3 region: CASSQGTGATEAFF. The CDR3 DNA reads TGCGCCAGCAGCCAAGGGACGGGGGCTACTGAAGCTTTCTTT.

This clonotype was seen at least ten times. The V call is TRBV20-1, the J call TRBJ2-2, with TRBD2 as a possible D gene (5 bases). V lost 1 base to trimming and J lost 5 bases, with 11 bases between them. Germline-derived CDR1 and CDR2 are DFQATT and SNEGSKA (reference sequence). The CDR3 runs to 14 residues. The CDR3 protein is CSARVAGGTGELFF. CDR3 nucleotide sequence: TGCAGTGCTAGAGTGGCGGGCGGAACCGGGGAGCTGTTTTTT.

This clonotype was picked up a small number of times. The chain combines TRBV5-4 with TRBJ1-6, with D possibly TRBD1 on 5 matching bases. Germline values: CDR1 SGHNT, CDR2 YYREEE (reference sequence). Trimming stripped 0 bases from V and 8 bases from J, with 12 bases between. The CDR3 length is 15 residues. The CDR3, as DNA: TGTGCCAGCAGCTTGGCCGGGACCCAATATTCACCCCTCCACTTT. It translates to CASSLAGTQYSPLHF.

This clonotype has a handful of counts. The junction differs from germline at one of its ends, possibly a read error. This chain connects TRBV4-1 to TRBJ1-2, with D tentatively TRBD1 (6 bases). This CDR3 is built from 16 residues. Germline V gives CDR1 MGHRA, CDR2 YSYEKL. This CDR3 is CASTQARTAAIDGYTF. DNA for the CDR3: TGCGCCAGCACCCAAGCGAGGACAGCCGCTATAGATGGCTACACCTTC.

This clonotype has at least ten counts. Written as DNA, the CDR3 is TGTGCCAGCAGCCCCTGGACAGGGCATAACTATGGCTACACCTTC. Amino acids: CASSPWTGHNYGYTF. This chain links TRBV7-8 with TRBJ1-2; 8 nucleotides match TRBD1. The CDR3 loop spans 15 amino acids. V was clipped by 5 bases and J by 1 base; unmatched bases: 6. Germline V gives CDR1 SGHVS, CDR2 FQNEAQ.

This clonotype has only a few counts. A much larger clone lies one base from this, so it may be a read error. The chain links TRBV4-2 to TRBJ2-3, with 7 bases lining up with TRBD1. Germline V gene sequence: CDR1 LGHNA, CDR2 YNFKEQ. This CDR3 comprises 16 residues. J gave up 0 bases and V 3 bases, and 6 bases lay outside the gene matches. This CDR3 is CASSHGQDPSTDTQYF. The CDR3 bases are TGTGCCAGCAGCCATGGACAGGACCCGAGCACAGATACGCAGTATTTT.

This clonotype was observed at least ten times. The chain is built from TRBV15 and TRBJ1-1, with D possibly matching TRBD1 (6 bases). V gave up 0 bases and J gave up 3 bases, with 14 bases separating them. The CDR3 totals 16 residues. Germline-derived CDR1 and CDR2 are LNHNV and YYDKDF (reference sequence). CDR3 residues: CATSRDSPTGYTEAFF. Written as DNA, the CDR3 is TGTGCCACCAGCAGAGATTCCCCGACAGGTTACACTGAAGCTTTCTTT.

This clonotype was counted ten times or more. V and J are TRBV30 and TRBJ2-1, with D unresolved. Germline CDR1 and CDR2: GTSNPN and SVGIG (reference sequence). V gave up 5 bases and J gave up 7 bases, with 12 bases separating them. The CDR3 is made up of 12 amino acids. The CDR3 DNA sequence: TGTGCCTGGGGGCGTCTTTTGAATGAGCAGTTCTTC. Its translation is CAWGRLLNEQFF.

In its sample, this clonotype was seen many times. The chain joins TRBV5-5 to TRBJ1-4; weak D call: TRBD1 (5 bases). Germline-derived CDR1 and CDR2 are SGHKS and YYEKEE (reference sequence). The V gene lost 4 bases and the J gene lost 0 bases, with 19 bases spanning the gap. CDR3 length: 18 residues. CDR3 amino acids: CASSLPAGTQATNEKLFF. As DNA, the CDR3 is TGTGCCAGCAGCCTACCTGCCGGGACCCAAGCAACTAATGAAAAACTGTTTTTT.

This clonotype has at least ten counts. The rearrangement joins TRBV7-2 to TRBJ2-5; 7 nucleotides match TRBD1. The CDR3 contains 15 residues. V was pared by 5 bases and J by 3 bases, with 9 bases of the junction left unmatched. In germline, CDR1 is SGHTA, CDR2 FQGNSA. The CDR3 sequence: CASSANRGREETQYF. CDR3 DNA sequence: TGTGCCAGCAGCGCCAACAGGGGCCGGGAAGAGACCCAGTACTTC.

The table lists this clonotype with many counts. The chain joins TRBV6-2 or TRBV6-3 to TRBJ2-1; no firm D call. The CDR3 is 13 amino acids. Germline V CDR1 and CDR2: MNHEY, SVGEGT. Trimming cost V 2 bases and J 2 bases, with 4 bases left between them. CDR3 sequence reads: CASSYRAYNEQFF. Here the CDR3 DNA reads TGTGCCAGCAGTTACAGGGCCTACAATGAGCAGTTCTTC.

The V and J genes are TRBV15 and TRBJ1-1; D is unclear. Looked up from germline, CDR1 is LNHNV and CDR2 is YYDKDF (reference sequence). The CDR3 spans 13 residues. Trimming left V 7 bases short and J 0 bases short, with 9 bases between. The CDR3 nucleotides are TGTGCCACCACGCGTGACTTGAACACTGAAGCTTTCTTT. Protein product: CATTRDLNTEAFF.

In its sample, this clonotype was seen many times. The CDR3, as DNA: TGTGCCAGCAGTTTTGGGTGGCCCTACGAGCAGTACTTC. It translates to CASSFGWPYEQYF. V and J are TRBV6-5 and TRBJ2-7; D remains unclear. V was trimmed by 4 bases and J by 2 bases, leaving 9 bases between them. The germline CDR1 and CDR2 sequences are MNHEY and SVGAGI. This CDR3 comprises 13 residues.

This clonotype was seen many times. V is TRBV4-2 and J is TRBJ2-5; no firm D call. Germline-derived CDR1 and CDR2 are LGHNA and YNFKEQ. The CDR3 consists of 15 residues. V shed 4 bases and J shed 3 bases, with 15 bases lying between them. The CDR3 nucleotides are TGTGCCAGCAGCCCGTTCGGCAGTAGAGAAGAGACCCAGTACTTC. Its protein product is CASSPFGSREETQYF.

This clonotype was counted many times. The J gene is TRBJ2-7, the V gene TRBV6-5; 9 bases agree with TRBD1. Per germline, CDR1 MNHEY and CDR2 SVGAGI. V gave up 6 bases and J gave up 3 bases; unmatched junction bases: 6. The CDR3 consists of 14 residues. This CDR3 is CASSPGTGIYEQYF. CDR3 DNA sequence: TGTGCCAGCAGCCCCGGGACAGGGATCTACGAGCAGTACTTC.

This clonotype was counted many times. V gene TRBV6-6 combines with J gene TRBJ1-2, with D hard to call. The CDR3 runs 14 residues. Germline CDR1 and CDR2: MNHNY and SVGAGI (reference sequence). V lost 0 bases and J 7 bases, leaving 12 bases between the germline ends. CDR3 sequence (DNA): TGTGCCAGCAGTTACTCGTTTCTCAACCTTGGCTACACCTTC. This codes for CASSYSFLNLGYTF.

Ten or more counts support this clonotype. The chain combines TRBV20-1 with TRBJ1-2; D ambiguous. Germline assignment: CDR1 DFQATT and CDR2 SNEGSKA (reference sequence). Trimming removed 4 bases from V and 1 base from J, with 10 bases in between. This CDR3 has 13 amino acids. The CDR3 reads CSATNELNYGYTF. As DNA, the CDR3 is TGCAGTGCTACAAACGAACTTAACTATGGCTACACCTTC.

This clonotype was counted ten times or more. The genes are TRBV7-2 and TRBJ1-6; maybe TRBD1 (6 bases). Germline V gives CDR1 SGHTA, CDR2 FQGNSA. The CDR3 spans 14 residues. V lost 3 bases to trimming and J lost 11 bases, with 14 bases between them. The CDR3, as DNA: TGTGCCAGCAGCTTTTACAGGGAATTGACACCCCTCCACTTT. It specifies CASSFYRELTPLHF.

There are many counts of this clonotype. The CDR3 region is CSASGGPNEKLFF. CDR3 nucleotides: TGCAGTGCTTCAGGGGGTCCTAATGAAAAACTGTTTTTT. The chain couples TRBV20-1 to TRBJ1-4; 7 positions agree with TRBD1. V lost 5 bases and J lost 3; bases outside the gene matches: 3. The germline V gene encodes CDR1 DFQATT and CDR2 SNEGSKA (reference sequence). The length of the CDR3 is 13 residues.

This clonotype was observed many times. The chain has TRBV7-2 and TRBJ2-7; 7 positions agree with TRBD1. Trimming removed 3 bases from V and 2 bases from J; junction bases left unmatched: 4. This CDR3 region has 14 residues. CDR1 and CDR2 from the germline V gene are SGHTA and FQGNSA. CDR3 loop: CASSLGTETYEQYF. The CDR3 DNA reads as TGTGCCAGCAGCTTGGGGACAGAGACCTACGAGCAGTACTTC.